Listed below are T cell receptor beta chains from one sample, sequenced in a study of blood T cell dynamics during melanoma immunotherapy. Profiling relied on immunoSEQ multiplex PCR, and the TCRdb table lists in-frame clones only, not all of them. The table includes approximately 13,000 clones, 70% to 90% detected once. The sample was blood, taken from a patient treated with checkpoint blockade. All receptors derive from a human donor with melanoma. CDR3s include the opening cysteine and the closing phenylalanine or tryptophan. D genes are given only for firm matches. Size is stated for part of the rows, as once, few or many counts, or as a class when the clone is expanded.

abundance,d_gene,j_gene,len,v_gene,CDR3aa,CDR3nt
-,-,TRBJ2-2,16,TRBV7-6,CASSLGTGVGVGELFF,TGTGCCAGCAGCTTAGGGACCGGCGTGGGGGTAGGGGAGCTGTTTTTT
-,TRBD2,TRBJ2-1,19,TRBV27,CASSFIGLAGGSSYNEQFF,TGTGCCAGCAGTTTCATAGGACTAGCGGGAGGGAGCTCCTACAATGAGCAGTTCTTC
-,TRBD2,TRBJ2-1,12,TRBV5-4,CASSFRTSRQFF,TGTGCCAGCAGTTTCCGGACTAGCAGGCAGTTCTTC
-,-,TRBJ2-7,15,TRBV21-1,CASSIRQASSYEQYF,TGTGCCAGCAGCATACGACAGGCGAGCTCCTACGAGCAGTACTTC
-,-,TRBJ2-7,18,TRBV4-1,CASSQEKGGAESSYEQYF,TGCGCCAGCAGCCAAGAAAAAGGAGGAGCGGAGAGCTCCTACGAGCAGTACTTC
few,-,TRBJ1-1,14,TRBV5-1,CASSLDGRGTEAFF,TGCGCCAGCAGCTTGGACGGGAGGGGGACTGAAGCTTTCTTT
-,-,TRBJ2-1,14,TRBV29-1,CSGGVGRSVNEQFF,TGCAGCGGGGGGGTCGGGAGATCGGTCAATGAGCAGTTCTTC
-,-,TRBJ2-7,14,TRBV30,CAWSVRAGSYEQYF,TGTGCCTGGAGTGTGCGGGCGGGGTCCTACGAGCAGTACTTC
once,TRBD2,TRBJ2-7,17,TRBV19,CASSALPGLGPSYEQYF,TGTGCCAGTAGTGCACTTCCGGGACTAGGCCCTTCTTACGAGCAGTACTTC
-,TRBD1,TRBJ2-5,15,TRBV5-1,CASSLGTGVQETQYF,TGCGCCAGCAGCTTGGGGACAGGGGTTCAAGAGACCCAGTACTTC
-,-,TRBJ1-3,15,TRBV28,CASSKGTDSGNTIYF,TGTGCCAGCAGTAAGGGGACCGACTCTGGAAACACCATATATTTT
once,-,TRBJ1-4,16,TRBV19,CASSTGTRWGSEKLFF,TGTGCCAGTAGTACCGGGACAAGGTGGGGTAGTGAAAAACTGTTTTTT
-,-,TRBJ2-7,15,TRBV5-1,CASSLVSDSNYEQYF,TGCGCCAGCAGCTTGGTCTCGGACAGTAACTACGAGCAGTACTTC
-,TRBD1,TRBJ1-4,15,TRBV9,CASSAPGQGAGKLFF,TGTGCCAGCAGCGCCCCGGGACAGGGGGCGGGGAAACTGTTTTTT
-,TRBD1,TRBJ2-2,14,TRBV7-2,CASRTGTGGGELFF,TGTGCCAGCAGGACCGGGACAGGGGGCGGGGAGCTGTTTTTT
-,-,TRBJ2-5,13,TRBV28,CATTGTPLGTQYF,TGTGCCACGACCGGGACGCCGTTGGGGACCCAGTACTTC
-,TRBD2,TRBJ2-1,17,TRBV19,CASSATTSARSYNEQFF,TGTGCCAGTAGTGCCACCACTAGCGCACGCTCCTACAATGAGCAGTTCTTC
-,-,TRBJ2-6,18,TRBV7-3,CASSLYGRTLSGANVLTF,TGTGCCAGCAGCTTATATGGCAGGACGTTATCTGGGGCCAACGTCCTGACTTTC
-,TRBD1,TRBJ2-7,16,TRBV11-3,CASSLQMGTGSYEQYF,TGTGCCAGCAGCTTACAAATGGGGACAGGGTCCTACGAGCAGTACTTC
-,TRBD1,TRBJ2-3,13,TRBV6-4,CASRGTGTDTQYF,TGTGCCAGCAGAGGGACAGGCACAGATACGCAGTATTTT
-,-,TRBJ2-3,16,TRBV5-4,CASSLADQFSTDTQYF,TGTGCCAGCAGCTTGGCCGATCAATTTAGCACAGATACGCAGTATTTT
once,TRBD2,TRBJ2-3,13,TRBV6-4,CARPGLNTDTQYF,TGTGCCAGGCCGGGACTAAACACAGATACGCAGTATTTT
-,-,TRBJ2-3,14,TRBV6-6,CASRLRVEADTQYF,TGTGCCAGCAGATTGAGGGTGGAGGCAGATACGCAGTATTTT
-,-,TRBJ2-7,15,TRBV21-1,CASSKERLAKCEQYF,TGTGCCAGCAGCAAAGAGCGACTAGCAAAATGCGAGCAGTACTTC
-,TRBD2,TRBJ2-2,16,TRBV10-3,CAISELGTNIHGELFF,TGTGCCATCAGTGAGCTGGGGACTAATATCCACGGGGAGCTGTTTTTT
-,-,TRBJ2-5,14,TRBV5-1,CASSLVSGKETQYF,TGCGCCAGCAGCTTGGTTTCTGGAAAAGAGACCCAGTACTTC
-,TRBD2,TRBJ2-1,18,TRBV7-9,CASSLSIDSGRYGDEQFF,TGTGCCAGCAGCTTATCTATCGATAGCGGGAGATATGGAGATGAGCAGTTCTTC
once,TRBD1,TRBJ1-1,15,TRBV28,CASGRAGTANTEAFF,TGTGCCAGCGGTCGCGCCGGGACAGCGAACACTGAAGCTTTCTTT